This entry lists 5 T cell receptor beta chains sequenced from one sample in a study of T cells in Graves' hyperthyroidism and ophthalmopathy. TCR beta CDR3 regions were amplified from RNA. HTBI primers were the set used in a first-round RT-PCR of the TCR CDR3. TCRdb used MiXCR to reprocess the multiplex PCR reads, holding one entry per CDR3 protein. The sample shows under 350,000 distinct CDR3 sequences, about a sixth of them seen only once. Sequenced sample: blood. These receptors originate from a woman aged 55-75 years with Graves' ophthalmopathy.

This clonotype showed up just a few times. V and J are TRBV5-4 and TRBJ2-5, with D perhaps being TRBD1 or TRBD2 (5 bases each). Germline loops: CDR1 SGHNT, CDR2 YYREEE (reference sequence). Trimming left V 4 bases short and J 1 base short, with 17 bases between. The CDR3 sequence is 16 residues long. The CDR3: CASSLKGTDLQETQYF. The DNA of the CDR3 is TGTGCCAGCAGCCTGAAAGGGACGGACCTCCAAGAGACCCAGTACTTC.

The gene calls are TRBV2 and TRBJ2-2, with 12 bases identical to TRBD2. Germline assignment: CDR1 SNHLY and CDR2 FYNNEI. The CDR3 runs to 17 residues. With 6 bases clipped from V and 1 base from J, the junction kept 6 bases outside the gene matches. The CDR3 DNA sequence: TGTGCCAGCAGCAAGACTAGCGGGGGCCAGAACACCGGGGAGCTGTTTTTT. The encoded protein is CASSKTSGGQNTGELFF.

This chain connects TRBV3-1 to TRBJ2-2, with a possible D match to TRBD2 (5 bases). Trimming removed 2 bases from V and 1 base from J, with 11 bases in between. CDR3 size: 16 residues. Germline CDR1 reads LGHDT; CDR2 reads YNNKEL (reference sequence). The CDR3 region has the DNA TGTGCCAGCAGCCAACGAGGGCGATTGAACACCGGGGAGCTGTTTTTT. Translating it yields CASSQRGRLNTGELFF.

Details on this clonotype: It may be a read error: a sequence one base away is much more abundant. The CDR3 coding sequence is TGTGCCACCAGTGATTCTTCGATCGGGACAGGGGCGTACAATGAGCAGTACTTC. As protein: CATSDSSIGTGAYNEQYF. The rearrangement links TRBV24-1 to TRBJ2-7; 10 nucleotides match TRBD1. The junction had 16 bases not matched to a gene; V was cut back by 2 bases and J by 7 bases. CDR1 is KGHDR and CDR2 is SFDVKD in the germline V gene. The CDR3 loop spans 18 amino acids.

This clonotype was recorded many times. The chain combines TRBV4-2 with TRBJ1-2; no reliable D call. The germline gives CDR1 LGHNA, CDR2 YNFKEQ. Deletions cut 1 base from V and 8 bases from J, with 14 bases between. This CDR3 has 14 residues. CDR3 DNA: TGTGCCAGCAGCCAAGCTCGGGCCGAACGGGGCTACACCTTC. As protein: CASSQARAERGYTF.